This T cell receptor (beta chain) was recovered during a study of response to subunit inactivated influenza vaccine. V lost 4 bases and J lost 1; bases outside the gene matches: 9. Germline V CDR1 and CDR2: SGHDT, YYEEEE. The CDR3 loop spans 16 amino acids. TCRdb independently ran MiXCR on the RT-PCR reads; one entry per CDR3 protein. The table records hundreds of thousands of distinct CDR3 sequences, about a sixth of them present only once. The source was PBMCs from blood, collected approximately 13 days after vaccination. The genes are TRBV5-6 and TRBJ2-3; 7 bases are a match to TRBD2. The receptor comes from a man in his fifties who received an inactivated influenza vaccine. The CDR3 reads CASSPADSGRTDTQYF. CDR3 sequence (DNA): TGTGCCAGCAGCCCCGCGGATAGCGGGCGCACAGATACGCAGTATTTT.